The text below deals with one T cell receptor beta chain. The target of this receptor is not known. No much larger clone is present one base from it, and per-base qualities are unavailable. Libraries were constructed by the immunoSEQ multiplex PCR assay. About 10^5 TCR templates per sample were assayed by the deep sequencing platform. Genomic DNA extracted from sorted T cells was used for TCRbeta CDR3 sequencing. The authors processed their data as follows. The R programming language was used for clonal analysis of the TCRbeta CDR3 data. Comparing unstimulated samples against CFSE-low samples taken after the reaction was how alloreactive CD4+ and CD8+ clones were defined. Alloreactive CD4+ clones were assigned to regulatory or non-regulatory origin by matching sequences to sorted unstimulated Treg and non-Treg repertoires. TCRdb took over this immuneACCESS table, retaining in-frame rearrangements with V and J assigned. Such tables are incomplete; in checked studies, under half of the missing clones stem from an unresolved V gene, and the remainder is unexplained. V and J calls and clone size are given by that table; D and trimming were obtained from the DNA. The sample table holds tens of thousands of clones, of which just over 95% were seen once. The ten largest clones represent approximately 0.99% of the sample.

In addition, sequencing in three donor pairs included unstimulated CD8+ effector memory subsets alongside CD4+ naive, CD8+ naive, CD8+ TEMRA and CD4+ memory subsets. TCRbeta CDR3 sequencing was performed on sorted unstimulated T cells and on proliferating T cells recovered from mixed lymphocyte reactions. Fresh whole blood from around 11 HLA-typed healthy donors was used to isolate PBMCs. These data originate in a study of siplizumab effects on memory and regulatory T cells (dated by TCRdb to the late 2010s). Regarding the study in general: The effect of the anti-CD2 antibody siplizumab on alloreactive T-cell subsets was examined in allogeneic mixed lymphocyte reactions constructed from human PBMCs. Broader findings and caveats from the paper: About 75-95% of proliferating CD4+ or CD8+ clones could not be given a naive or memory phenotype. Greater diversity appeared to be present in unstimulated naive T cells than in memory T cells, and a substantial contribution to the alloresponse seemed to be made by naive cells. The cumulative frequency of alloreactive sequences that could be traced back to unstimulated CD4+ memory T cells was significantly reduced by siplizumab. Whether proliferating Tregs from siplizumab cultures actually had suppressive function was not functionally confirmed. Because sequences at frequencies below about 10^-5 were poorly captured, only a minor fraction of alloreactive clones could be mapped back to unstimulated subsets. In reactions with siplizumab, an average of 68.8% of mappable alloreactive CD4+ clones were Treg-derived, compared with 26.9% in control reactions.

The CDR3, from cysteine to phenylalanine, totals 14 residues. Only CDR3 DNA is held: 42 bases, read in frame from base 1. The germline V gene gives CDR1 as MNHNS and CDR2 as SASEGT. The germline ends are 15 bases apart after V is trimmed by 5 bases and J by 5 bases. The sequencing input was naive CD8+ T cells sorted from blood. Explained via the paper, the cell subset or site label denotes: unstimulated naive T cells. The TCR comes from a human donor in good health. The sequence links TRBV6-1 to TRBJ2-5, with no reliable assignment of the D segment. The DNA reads TGTGCCAGCAGTACTACGACTCCTAGGGAGACCCAGTACTTC. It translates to CASSTTTPRETQYF.